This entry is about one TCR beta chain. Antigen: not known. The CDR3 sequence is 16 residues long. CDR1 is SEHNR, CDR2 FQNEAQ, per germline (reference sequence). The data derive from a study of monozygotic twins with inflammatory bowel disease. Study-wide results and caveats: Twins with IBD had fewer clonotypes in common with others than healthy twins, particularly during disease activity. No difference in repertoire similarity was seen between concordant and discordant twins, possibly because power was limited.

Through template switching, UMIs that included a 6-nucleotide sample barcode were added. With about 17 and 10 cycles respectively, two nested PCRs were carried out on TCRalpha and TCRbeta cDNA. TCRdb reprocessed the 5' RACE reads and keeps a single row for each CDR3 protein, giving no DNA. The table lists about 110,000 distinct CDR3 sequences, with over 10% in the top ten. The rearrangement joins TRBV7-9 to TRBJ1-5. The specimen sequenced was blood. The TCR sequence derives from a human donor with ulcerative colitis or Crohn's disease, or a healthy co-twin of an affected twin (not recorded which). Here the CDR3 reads CASSLAVGVGNQPQHF.